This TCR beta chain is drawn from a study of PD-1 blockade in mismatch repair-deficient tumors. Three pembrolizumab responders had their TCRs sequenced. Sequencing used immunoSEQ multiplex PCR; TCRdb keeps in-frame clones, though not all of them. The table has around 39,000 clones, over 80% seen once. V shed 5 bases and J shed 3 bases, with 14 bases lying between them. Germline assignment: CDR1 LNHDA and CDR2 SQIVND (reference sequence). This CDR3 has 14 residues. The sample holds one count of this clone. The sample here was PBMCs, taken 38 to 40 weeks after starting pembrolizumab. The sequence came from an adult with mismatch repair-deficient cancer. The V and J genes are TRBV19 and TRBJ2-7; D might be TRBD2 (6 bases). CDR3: CASSPSGFHYEQYF. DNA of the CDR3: TGTGCCAGTAGTCCGAGCGGGTTCCACTACGAGCAGTACTTC.